This T cell receptor beta chain was sequenced in a study of chemoradiotherapy in HPV16-positive cancers. On the study more broadly: Functional T-cell assays on two HPV16-positive patients' cells defined candidate HPV-specific clones and common TCR motifs. Findings of the study overall: Only a couple of HPV16-positive patients supplied the functional HPV-specificity definition. During treatment, candidate HPV-specific clones and E7-related motifs expanded in tumor.

Produced via immunoSEQ multiplex PCR; TCRdb's table is partial and in-frame only. The data contain under 200 clones, 93% of them singletons. Comment on this clone: Its antigen is currently unknown.

Losses at the gene ends were 10 bases for V and 2 bases for J; bases not matched to a gene: 12. CDR3 length: 16 amino acids. The germline V gene has CDR1 LNHDA and CDR2 SQIVND (reference sequence). Repertoires were sampled repeatedly during chemoradiotherapy. This TCR was sampled from a human donor with HPV-associated anogenital cancer. This chain connects TRBV19 to TRBJ1-5, with 9 bases fitting TRBD1. The sequencing used tumor tissue, collected from a patient who underwent chemoradiotherapy. CDR3 bases: TGTGCCACCCAACAGGGGGCCCTTGTGCGCAATCAGCCCCAGCATTTT. Its protein is CATQQGALVRNQPQHF.